A single sample is the source of the 16 T cell receptor beta chains below, sequenced in a study of control samples from healthy donors and cancer patients. The method was immunoSEQ multiplex PCR; TCRdb's version includes in-frame clones alone and lacks a portion of them. The sample records around 94,000 clones, around 87% being singletons. Sequenced: blood. These receptors originate from a woman between 50 and 59 years old in good health.

The chain carries TRBV4-3 and TRBJ2-3; 11 nucleotides align to TRBD2. V was clipped by 0 bases and J by 3 bases; unmatched bases: 2. This CDR3 contains 16 residues. CDR1 is LGHNA and CDR2 is YSLEER in the germline V gene. The CDR3 DNA reads as TGCGCCAGCAGCCAAGATTGGACTAGCGGGACAGATACGCAGTATTTT. Its protein product is CASSQDWTSGTDTQYF.

The CDR3 DNA reads TGCGCCAGCAGCCCCGGGACAGTCTACAATGAGCAGTTCTTC. This sequence encodes CASSPGTVYNEQFF. This rearrangement joins TRBV4-1 to TRBJ2-1; the match to TRBD1 covers 7 bases. Germline assignment: CDR1 MGHRA and CDR2 YSYEKL. The CDR3 runs 14 residues. With V trimmed by 4 bases and J by 3 bases, 3 bases remained unmatched.

This clone has a single count. The chain recombines TRBV6-5 with TRBJ2-2; D remains ambiguous. This CDR3 spans 14 amino acids. Deletions cut 7 bases from V and 1 base from J, with 10 bases between. Germline CDR1 reads MNHEY; CDR2 reads SVGAGI. This CDR3 is CASKSSRNTGELFF. The CDR3, as DNA: TGTGCCAGCAAGTCGAGCAGGAACACCGGGGAGCTGTTTTTT.

This rearrangement joins TRBV5-6 to TRBJ2-7, with D possibly called TRBD1 or TRBD2 (5 bases each). V was pared by 3 bases and J by 4 bases, with 8 bases between. This CDR3 spans 12 amino acids. Germline loops: CDR1 SGHDT, CDR2 YYEEEE. The CDR3 bases are TGTGCCAGCAGCTCAGGGAGTTACGAGCAGTACTTC. Its protein is CASSSGSYEQYF.

The gene calls are TRBV28 and TRBJ1-5; possibly TRBD1 for D (5 bases). The V gene lost 4 bases and the J gene lost 7 bases, with 14 bases spanning the gap. The CDR3 length is 14 residues. Germline assignment: CDR1 MDHEN and CDR2 SYDVKM. CDR3 bases: TGTGCCAGCAGTTCCGGGACTCCTGTACAGCCCCAGCATTTT. Translating it yields CASSSGTPVQPQHF.

The gene calls are TRBV21-1 and TRBJ2-2. TRBV21-1 has pseudogene status. The CDR3 covers 14 residues. CDR3 protein: CASSIGLCTGELFF. The CDR3 nucleotides read TGTGCCAGCAGCATCGGGCTCTGCACCGGGGAGCTGTTTTTT.

J is TRBJ1-1 and V is TRBV10-1, with 9 bases identical to TRBD1. This CDR3 is 17 amino acids long. CDR1 and CDR2 from the germline V gene are WNHNN and SYGVQD (reference sequence). The V segment lost 3 bases and the J segment 2 bases; nucleotides outside the gene matches: 10. The CDR3: CASSDETDRGINTEAFF. As DNA, the CDR3 is TGCGCCAGCAGTGATGAGACAGACAGGGGGATAAACACTGAAGCTTTCTTT.

CDR3 nucleotides: TGTGCCAGCAGTTTTGATACAGGGGGCAGGTATGGCTACACCTTC. As protein: CASSFDTGGRYGYTF. This chain uses TRBV27 with TRBJ1-2, with 9 positions matching TRBD1. V was pared by 3 bases and J by 5 bases, with 7 bases of the junction left unmatched. The CDR3 is 15 residues long. CDR1 is MNHEY and CDR2 is SMNVEV in the germline V gene (reference sequence).

The chain uses TRBV28 and TRBJ1-4; D may be TRBD1 (5 bases). CDR1 and CDR2 (germline): MDHEN, SYDVKM. Trimming removed 6 bases from V and 5 bases from J, with 16 bases in between. The CDR3 is 15 amino acids. The CDR3 region is CASRAPGGVNEKLFF. The CDR3 coding sequence is TGTGCCAGCAGGGCCCCCGGGGGAGTGAATGAAAAACTGTTTTTT.

The V gene is TRBV6-5, the J gene TRBJ2-2; D is unresolved. Germline assignment: CDR1 MNHEY and CDR2 SVGAGI. This CDR3 has 13 residues. The ends were cut back, 0 bases at V and 7 bases at J, with 6 bases in the middle. This chain's CDR3 is CASSYSGVGELFF. For the CDR3, the DNA is TGTGCCAGCAGTTACTCTGGGGTCGGGGAGCTGTTTTTT.

DNA of the CDR3: TGTGCCAGCCAGGGGGGTGGATCATCCTACAATGAGCAGTTCTTC. This sequence encodes CASQGGGSSYNEQFF. V usage is TRBV27 and J usage is TRBJ2-1; weak D call: TRBD1 (7 bases). Trimming left V 8 bases short and J 1 base short, with 15 bases between. The CDR3 totals 15 residues. From germline, CDR1 is MNHEY and CDR2 SMNVEV (reference sequence).

Only a few counts were recorded for this clone. V is TRBV27 and J is TRBJ1-5; 9 nucleotides line up with TRBD1. The CDR3 is 19 amino acids. V gave up 6 bases and J gave up 1 base; unmatched junction bases: 16. CDR1 and CDR2 from the germline V gene are MNHEY and SMNVEV (reference sequence). CDR3 coding DNA: TGTGCCAGCAGCCGCCACGGACAGGGGCCTCATGTGAGCAATCAGCCCCAGCATTTT. Encoded protein: CASSRHGQGPHVSNQPQHF.

This clone appeared a few times. V gene TRBV6-5 combines with J gene TRBJ2-7, with 7 bases matching TRBD2. The CDR3 is 15 residues long. The junction had 8 bases not matched to a gene; V was cut back by 5 bases and J by 1 base. The germline gives CDR1 MNHEY, CDR2 SVGAGI. CDR3 amino acids: CASSPLGGGSYEQYF. CDR3 DNA: TGTGCCAGCAGTCCGCTCGGCGGGGGTTCCTACGAGCAGTACTTC.

The chain employs TRBV19 and TRBJ1-4; TRBD1 aligns across 8 bases. CDR3 length: 17 residues. The germline CDR1 and CDR2 sequences are LNHDA and SQIVND (reference sequence). The ends lost 6 bases at V and 5 bases at J; junction bases unmatched: 14. CDR3 protein: CASSSIRGQGGNEKLFF. Written as DNA, the CDR3 is TGTGCCAGTAGCTCAATACGAGGACAGGGCGGGAATGAAAAACTGTTTTTT.

There are a few counts of this clone. This chain connects TRBV6-5 to TRBJ1-1; D gene uncertain. Germline V gene lookup returns CDR1 MNHEY and CDR2 SVGAGI. The CDR3 has 12 amino acids. With 6 bases removed from V and 4 bases from J, the gap between germline ends came to 9 bases. This CDR3 reads CASSQSGTEAFF. The CDR3 nucleotides read TGTGCCAGCAGCCAGTCGGGCACTGAAGCTTTCTTT.

The rearrangement links TRBV5-1 to TRBJ1-4, with TRBD1 matching over 8 bases. CDR1 and CDR2 (germline): SGHRS, YFSETQ. V dropped 4 bases and J dropped 8; count of bases not matched to a gene: 10. The CDR3 length is 15 residues. CDR3 nucleotides: TGCGCCAGCAGCCTATGGACAGGGATGAGAGAAAAACTGTTTTTT. Translated: CASSLWTGMREKLFF.